The 7 T cell receptor beta chains given below trace back to one sample, sequenced in a study of graft-versus-host responses after intestinal transplantation. Which antigens these TCRs recognize remains unknown. Profiled with immunoSEQ multiplex PCR; TCRdb holds only in-frame clones, not every one. Of some 140,000 clones in the sample, around 90% are singletons; the top ten hold approximately 0.2%. The sequences come from unstimulated CD4+ T cells sorted from spleen or lymph node cells, collected before intestinal transplant. Receptors were obtained from a human donor who received an intestinal transplant.

This sequence joins TRBV6-1 and TRBJ1-4; 7 bases fit TRBD1. CDR1 MNHNS and CDR2 SASEGT come from the germline V gene. V lost 3 bases, J lost 3 bases, and 1 base stayed unmatched. This CDR3 is 14 amino acids long. The CDR3 is CASSEQGANEKLFF. The CDR3 coding sequence is TGTGCCAGCAGTGAGCAGGGGGCTAATGAAAAACTGTTTTTT.

The chain joins TRBV10-1 to TRBJ2-3; D call uncertain. This CDR3 contains 13 residues. Trimming left V 3 bases short and J 1 base short, with 5 bases between. Germline values: CDR1 WNHNN, CDR2 SYGVQD (reference sequence). The CDR3 sequence is CASSESGTDTQYF. The DNA for the CDR3 is TGCGCCAGCAGTGAAAGCGGCACAGATACGCAGTATTTT.

This chain uses TRBV2 with TRBJ2-5, with 11 positions matching TRBD2. The assigned J gene may be wrong: the sequence end matches TRBJ2-7 better. The CDR3 totals 18 residues. CDR1 and CDR2 from the germline V gene are SNHLY and FYNNEI. Here the CDR3 reads CASSGDRRGLAAAYEQYF. Here the CDR3 DNA reads TGTGCCAGCAGTGGGGACAGGCGGGGACTAGCGGCTGCCTACGAGCAGTACTTC.

The chain has TRBV4-2 and TRBJ2-1; 8 bases are a match to TRBD1. The CDR3 sequence is 19 residues long. V dropped 1 base and J dropped 7; count of bases not matched to a gene: 18. CDR1 and CDR2 (germline): LGHNA, YNFKEQ. The CDR3 region has the DNA TGTGCCAGCAGCCAAGTTCCGGGAGCGGGCCAGGGGGCGGGGAATGAGCAGTTCTTC. Protein sequence: CASSQVPGAGQGAGNEQFF.

The rearrangement uses TRBV29-1 and TRBJ2-1; TRBD2 matches 9 bases. The V segment lost 4 bases and the J segment 8 bases; nucleotides outside the gene matches: 15. The CDR3 is 16 residues long. Per germline, CDR1 SQVTM and CDR2 ANQGSEA. The DNA for the CDR3 is TGCAGCGTTGTGGGAGGGGGCGCGGGAGGGTCCCATGAGCAGTTCTTC. This translates into CSVVGGGAGGSHEQFF.

The rearrangement joins TRBV7-3 to TRBJ2-3, with TRBD2 matching 13 bases. The CDR3 length is 18 residues. Per the germline V gene, CDR1 is SGHTA and CDR2 is FQGTGA. V lost 3 bases, J lost 4 bases, and 10 bases stayed unmatched. CDR3 in DNA: TGTGCCAGCAGCTTGCGTACGGGACTAGCGGGGAGGGCAGATACGCAGTATTTT. Translation gives CASSLRTGLAGRADTQYF. The full variable domain, with the rest looked up from reference TRBV7-3 and TRBJ2-3, is GAGVSQTPSNKVTEKGKYVELRCDPISGHTALYWYRQSLGQGPEFLIYFQGTGAADDSGLPNDRFFAVRPEGSVSTLKIQRTERGDSAVYLCASSLRTGLAGRADTQYFGPGTRLTVL.

The chain employs TRBV19 and TRBJ1-5; 9 bases agree with TRBD1. The V gene's germline CDR1 is LNHDA and CDR2 SQIVND (reference sequence). The CDR3 runs 14 residues. Trimming at V came to 7 bases and at J to 7 bases, leaving 8 bases not matched to a gene. The CDR3 DNA sequence: TGTGCCAGTATGATCCGGGACAGGGAGCAGCCCCAGCATTTT. Translating gives CASMIRDREQPQHF. Using reference TRBV19 and TRBJ1-5 for the parts outside the CDR3, the full variable domain is DGGITQSPKYLFRKEGQNVTLSCEQNLNHDAMYWYRQDPGQGLRLIYYSQIVNDFQKGDIAEGYSVSREKKESFPLTVTSAQKNPTAFYLCASMIRDREQPQHFGDGTRLSIL.